This T cell receptor beta chain was identified during a study of blood T cell repertoires in COVID-19. Study background: The United States, Italy and Spain supplied acute and convalescent COVID-19 samples. From T cells, B-cell-depleted T cells, or PBMCs came the material, which was cDNA or gDNA.

Per the authors' pipeline: Estimation of nucleated cell counts relied on the amplification of reference gene primers. Using immunoSEQ multiplex PCR, the repertoire was profiled, and TCRdb retains in-frame clones only, with some absent. That table is the source of V, J and clone size, and D and trimming were worked out from the DNA. The repertoire holds about 150,000 clones, with over 80% as singletons. The origin of this receptor is a woman in her thirties or forties with active or convalescent COVID-19. The sample taken for sequencing was peripheral blood.

CDR3 in amino acids: CASSLAVQGGTEAFF. The CDR3 nucleotides are TGCGCCAGCAGCTTGGCCGTACAGGGGGGCACTGAAGCTTTCTTT. V is TRBV5-1 and J is TRBJ1-1; TRBD1 matches at 8 bases. V shed 0 bases and J 4 bases; nucleotides not matched to a gene: 5. This CDR3 spans 15 amino acids. The germline V gene encodes CDR1 SGHRS and CDR2 YFSETQ.